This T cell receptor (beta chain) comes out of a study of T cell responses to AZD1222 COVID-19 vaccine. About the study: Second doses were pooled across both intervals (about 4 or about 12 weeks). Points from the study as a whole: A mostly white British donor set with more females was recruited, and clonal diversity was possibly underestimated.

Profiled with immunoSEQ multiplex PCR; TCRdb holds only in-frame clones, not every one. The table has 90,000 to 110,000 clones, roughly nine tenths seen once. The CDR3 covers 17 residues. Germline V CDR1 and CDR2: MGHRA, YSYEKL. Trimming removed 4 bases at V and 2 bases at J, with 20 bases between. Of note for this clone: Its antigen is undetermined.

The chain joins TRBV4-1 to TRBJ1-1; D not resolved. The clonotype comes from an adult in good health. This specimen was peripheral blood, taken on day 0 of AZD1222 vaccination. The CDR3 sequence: CASSPGPSRASNTEAFF. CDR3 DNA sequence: TGCGCCAGCAGCCCAGGACCGAGTCGGGCCTCCAACACTGAAGCTTTCTTT.